Listed below are T cell receptor beta chains from one sample, sequenced in a study of T cell responses to AZD1222 COVID-19 vaccine. TCRdb's table, derived via immunoSEQ multiplex PCR, lists solely in-frame clones and lacks some. The data contain 65,000 to 100,000 clones, around 80% of them singletons. Source: peripheral blood, taken on day 0 of AZD1222 vaccination. These receptors originate from an adult in good health. CDR3s include the opening cysteine and the closing phenylalanine or tryptophan. Fields, in order: clone size, J gene, D gene, V gene, CDR3 protein, CDR3 DNA. D genes are given only for firm matches. Some rows mark clone size as missing; the rest say once, few, many or name a class of expanded clone.

-,TRBJ2-6,-,TRBV6-5,CASTRGTPGANVLTF,TGTGCCAGCACTCGGGGAACCCCTGGGGCCAACGTCCTGACTTTC
-,TRBJ1-2,TRBD1,TRBV19,CASSRGQGAVGYTF,TGTGCCAGTAGCCGAGGACAGGGGGCAGTCGGCTACACCTTC
-,TRBJ2-2,-,TRBV19,CASSYRNTGELFF,TGTGCCAGTAGCTACAGGAACACCGGGGAGCTGTTTTTT
-,TRBJ1-1,-,TRBV7-9,CASSLEGQGTEAFF,TGTGCCAGCAGCCTCGAGGGGCAGGGCACTGAAGCTTTCTTT
-,TRBJ1-5,-,TRBV18,CASSLGRNQPQHF,TGTGCCAGCTCATTGGGACGGAATCAGCCCCAGCATTTT
few,TRBJ1-1,-,TRBV27,CASSWWGGETEAFF,TGTGCCAGCAGTTGGTGGGGGGGTGAGACTGAAGCTTTCTTT
few,TRBJ2-1,TRBD2,TRBV5-4,CASSLLGLAGENEQFF,TGTGCCAGCAGCTTGTTAGGACTAGCGGGAGAAAATGAGCAGTTCTTC
once,TRBJ1-1,-,TRBV15,CATSRDGERAFF,TGTGCCACCAGCAGAGATGGGGAGAGAGCTTTCTTT
-,TRBJ2-3,-,TRBV29-1,CSVEDRSSGTDTQYF,TGCAGCGTTGAAGATAGATCTAGCGGCACAGATACGCAGTATTTT
-,TRBJ2-5,-,TRBV28,CASRENQETQYF,TGTGCCAGCCGGGAGAACCAAGAGACCCAGTACTTC
-,TRBJ2-1,-,TRBV10-3,CAISVTANEQFF,TGTGCCATCAGTGTTACGGCTAATGAGCAGTTCTTC
-,TRBJ1-3,-,TRBV30,CAWTTVQGQGNTIYF,TGTGCCTGGACTACCGTTCAGGGGCAAGGAAACACCATATATTTT
-,TRBJ1-4,TRBD1,TRBV6-1,CASSESAGGVGNEKLFF,TGTGCCAGCAGTGAGTCGGCAGGGGGCGTAGGTAATGAAAAACTGTTTTTT
-,TRBJ1-5,TRBD1,TRBV28,CASSQATSTGGNQPQHF,TGTGCCAGCAGCCAAGCAACCTCGACAGGGGGCAATCAGCCCCAGCATTTT
-,TRBJ1-4,-,TRBV29-1,CSVGAHGTNEKLFF,TGCAGCGTTGGGGCTCATGGGACTAATGAAAAACTGTTTTTT
-,TRBJ2-1,-,TRBV13,CASSLGILRGRSYNEQFF,TGTGCCAGCAGCTTAGGCATCTTGCGGGGTCGGTCCTACAATGAGCAGTTCTTC
few,TRBJ1-5,-,TRBV5-5,CASSLGLSIEPQHF,TGTGCCAGCAGCTTGGGTCTCAGTATCGAGCCCCAGCATTTT
once,TRBJ1-1,-,TRBV27,CASSLDRRAEAFF,TGTGCCAGCAGTCTCGACAGGCGGGCTGAAGCTTTCTTT
-,TRBJ1-1,-,TRBV14,CASSQVLGHTEAFF,TGTGCCAGCAGCCAAGTTCTGGGGCACACTGAAGCTTTCTTT
-,TRBJ2-7,-,TRBV14,CASSQGPLPYEQYF,TGTGCCAGCAGCCAGGGGCCGCTTCCTTACGAGCAGTACTTC
-,TRBJ1-4,-,TRBV6-5,CASRDTRTGNEKLFF,TGTGCCAGCAGGGACACGAGGACCGGGAATGAAAAACTGTTTTTT
few,TRBJ2-7,TRBD2,TRBV19,CASSRGGLYEQYF,TGTGCCAGTAGTAGGGGGGGATTGTACGAGCAGTACTTC
-,TRBJ1-6,-,TRBV3-1/TRBV3-2,CASSPRIGGNSPLHF,TGTGCCAGCAGCCCTCGGATTGGAGGAAATTCACCCCTCCACTTT
-,TRBJ2-2,-,TRBV9,CASSVEVHMNTGELFF,TGTGCCAGCAGCGTAGAAGTCCATATGAACACCGGGGAGCTGTTTTTT
-,TRBJ1-2,-,TRBV28,CASSFRRAPTF,TGTGCCAGCAGTTTTCGGAGGGCGCCTACCTTC
few,TRBJ1-1,TRBD1,TRBV28,CASSLDRIGTEAFF,TGTGCCAGCAGTTTGGACAGGATCGGCACTGAAGCTTTCTTT
few,TRBJ1-2,TRBD1,TRBV5-1,CASSSGQEDGYTF,TGCGCCAGCAGCTCAGGACAGGAGGATGGCTACACCTTC
-,TRBJ2-1,-,TRBV12-3/TRBV12-4,CASNLRANNEQFF,TGTGCCAGCAATTTACGGGCGAACAATGAGCAGTTCTTC
-,TRBJ1-2,-,TRBV6-2/TRBV6-3,CASSYFQRANYGYTF,TGTGCCAGCAGTTACTTCCAGCGAGCTAACTATGGCTACACCTTC